This is a list of T cell receptor beta chains from one sample in a study of CD8 T cells in ankylosing spondylitis. TCRdb re-analysed the 5' RACE reads in MiXCR, keeping a single row per CDR3 protein. The sample yields almost 250,000 distinct CDR3 sequences, roughly 32% seen once. Sequenced input: blood, either unsorted or a sorted T cell fraction (not recorded which). These receptors all stem from a male donor with ankylosing spondylitis or in good health (not recorded which). CDR3s include the opening cysteine and the closing phenylalanine or tryptophan. D genes are given only for firm matches. Part of the rows lack a size; the others show once, few, many or a class for expanded clones.

v_gene	d_gene	abundance	j_gene	len	CDR3nt	CDR3aa
TRBV12-3/TRBV12-4	.	.	TRBJ2-1	17	TGTGCCAGCAGTTCCGCGACTGGGGCGGGGGCTTACAATGAGCAGTTCTTC	CASSSATGAGAYNEQFF
TRBV4-1	.	.	TRBJ1-6	12	TGCGCCAGCCACGGGGGGGATTCACCCCTCCACTTT	CASHGGDSPLHF
TRBV9	.	.	TRBJ2-5	13	TGTGCCAGCAGCGAACAGGGTAGAGAGACCCAGTACTTC	CASSEQGRETQYF
TRBV29-1	.	.	TRBJ1-1	12	TGCAGCGGAAGTGGTTCAAACACTGAAGCTTTCTTT	CSGSGSNTEAFF
TRBV20-1	TRBD2	few	TRBJ2-3	16	TGCAGTGCTCCCCAACCGACTAGCGGGGTCACAGATACGCAGTATTTT	CSAPQPTSGVTDTQYF
TRBV10-1	TRBD2	few	TRBJ2-1	15	TGCGCCAGCAGTGAGACTAGCGGGGGCTACAATGAGCAGTTCTTC	CASSETSGGYNEQFF
TRBV7-2	TRBD1	few	TRBJ1-5	15	TGTGCCAGCAGGGGGACAGGGTCTGCCGGTCAGCCCCAGCATTTT	CASRGTGSAGQPQHF
TRBV5-1	TRBD1	.	TRBJ1-6	17	TGCGCCAGCAGCTTGAAGGGACAGAGCTCCTATAATTCACCCCTCCACTTT	CASSLKGQSSYNSPLHF
TRBV12-3/TRBV12-4	.	.	TRBJ2-1	14	TGTGCCAGCAGTTTCTTCAACTCCTACAATGAGCAGTTCTTC	CASSFFNSYNEQFF
TRBV7-9	TRBD1	few	TRBJ2-1	16	TGTGCCAGCAACTGGGACAGGGGGCCATCCTACAATGAGCAGTTCTTC	CASNWDRGPSYNEQFF
TRBV20-1	TRBD1	few	TRBJ2-7	14	TGCAGTGCTAGAACGGGACAGGGTATCTACGAGCAGTACTTC	CSARTGQGIYEQYF
TRBV11-1	.	.	TRBJ2-1	18	TGTGCCAGCAGCTTATATCCCAAGGTGGGTTTCTCCTACAATGAGCAGTTCTTC	CASSLYPKVGFSYNEQFF
TRBV29-1	.	.	TRBJ1-1	12	TGCAGCGTTTTCAGGGGCGCGGCTGAAGCTTTCTTT	CSVFRGAAEAFF
TRBV20-1	.	few	TRBJ1-4	14	TGCAGTGCTAGAACCGGACTGGAAAATGAAAAACTGTTTTTT	CSARTGLENEKLFF
TRBV20-1	TRBD2	once	TRBJ2-1	16	TGCAGTGCTGCCCGGACTAGCGGGGCGCTTGGGGGTGAGCAGTTCTTC	CSAARTSGALGGEQFF
TRBV24-1	.	.	TRBJ2-5	16	TGTGCCACCAGTGATCCCCGAGCAGGCCTTCAAGAGACCCAGTACTTC	CATSDPRAGLQETQYF
TRBV29-1	TRBD1	many	TRBJ2-7	13	TGCAGCGTTGCATCCAGGGGGAAATACGAGCAGTACTTC	CSVASRGKYEQYF
TRBV7-9	.	.	TRBJ2-5	13	TGTGCCAGCAGCTTAGCGCAACCGGAGACCCAGTACTTC	CASSLAQPETQYF
TRBV11-2	.	few	TRBJ2-5	15	TGTGCCAGCAGCTTAGTGGGACTCCCGTCTGAGACCCAGTACTTC	CASSLVGLPSETQYF
TRBV15	.	few	TRBJ2-3	12	TGTGCCACCAGTTTAAGAACAGATACGCAGTATTTT	CATSLRTDTQYF
TRBV20-1	.	.	TRBJ2-7	12	TGCAGTGCTATCGGGCAGGGTAACGAGCAGTACTTC	CSAIGQGNEQYF
TRBV7-8	.	.	TRBJ2-3	15	TGTGCCAGCAGCTTAGCTTTTAGCGACACAGATACGCAGTATTTT	CASSLAFSDTDTQYF